The T cell receptor beta chain described here comes from a study of T cells in Graves' hyperthyroidism and ophthalmopathy. Points on this clonotype: What it binds is unknown.

The V end was cut by 6 bases, the J end by 2 bases, with 14 bases between. Germline CDR1 is PRHDT and CDR2 is FYEKMQ (reference sequence). There are 16 residues in the CDR3. Together with thyroid ultrasound, orbital computed tomography, serum thyroxine and TRAb, clinical symptoms were used for diagnoses. Amplification yielded TCR beta CDR3 regions, with RNA transcripts as the source. The TCR CDR3 first-round RT-PCR relied on the HTBI primer set. In TCRdb, the multiplex PCR reads were re-called with MiXCR into one record per CDR3 protein. Altogether a few hundred thousand distinct CDR3 sequences are present, 46% being singletons, with the ten largest covering roughly 45%. Findings of the study overall: Stable hyperthyroidism was told apart from ophthalmopathy by a model built on 13 V-J features. Progression to ophthalmopathy was predicted a median of 6.5 months early. Blood also carried most thyroid clonotypes expanded above 0.001.

This receptor was identified in an adult woman with Graves' disease, either hyperthyroidism or ophthalmopathy (not recorded which). V is TRBV13 and J is TRBJ2-6, with D possibly matching TRBD2 (6 bases). The specimen sequenced was peripheral blood or thyroid tissue (not recorded which). The CDR3 sequence: CASRRHTGAGANVLTF. The CDR3 DNA follows: TGTGCCAGCAGGAGACACACGGGAGCTGGGGCCAACGTCCTGACTTTC.